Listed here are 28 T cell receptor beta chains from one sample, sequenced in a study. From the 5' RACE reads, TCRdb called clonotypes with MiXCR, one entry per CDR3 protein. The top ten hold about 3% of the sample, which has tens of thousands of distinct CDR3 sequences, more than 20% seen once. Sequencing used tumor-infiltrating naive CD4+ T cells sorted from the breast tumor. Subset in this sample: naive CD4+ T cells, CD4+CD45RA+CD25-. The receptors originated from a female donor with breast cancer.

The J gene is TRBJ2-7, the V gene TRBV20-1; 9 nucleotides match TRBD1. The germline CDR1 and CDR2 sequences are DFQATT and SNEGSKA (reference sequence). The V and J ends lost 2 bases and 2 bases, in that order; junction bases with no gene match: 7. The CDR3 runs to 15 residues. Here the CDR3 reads CSARLGTGRAYEQYF. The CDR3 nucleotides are TGCAGTGCTAGATTAGGGACAGGGAGGGCCTACGAGCAGTACTTC.

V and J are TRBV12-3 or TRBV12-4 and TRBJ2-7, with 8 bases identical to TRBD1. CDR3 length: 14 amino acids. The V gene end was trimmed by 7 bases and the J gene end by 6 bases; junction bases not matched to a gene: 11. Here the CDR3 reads CASTSGGTGAEQYF. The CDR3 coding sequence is TGTGCCAGCACCTCAGGGGGCACGGGCGCCGAGCAGTACTTC.

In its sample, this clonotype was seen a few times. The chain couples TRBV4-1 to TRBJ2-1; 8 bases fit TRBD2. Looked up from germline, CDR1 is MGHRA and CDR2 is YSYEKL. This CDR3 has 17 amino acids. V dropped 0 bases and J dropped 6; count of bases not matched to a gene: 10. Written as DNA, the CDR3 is TGCGCCAGCAGCCAAGATTCATCCGGGAGGGCCACCAATGAGCAGTTCTTC. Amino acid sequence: CASSQDSSGRATNEQFF.

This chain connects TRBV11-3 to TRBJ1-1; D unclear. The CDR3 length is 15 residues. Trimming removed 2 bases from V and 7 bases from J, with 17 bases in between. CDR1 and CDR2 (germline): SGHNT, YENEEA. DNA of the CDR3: TGTGCCAGCAGCTTAATTGCAGGTTCAGGACTTGAAGCTTTCTTT. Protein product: CASSLIAGSGLEAFF.

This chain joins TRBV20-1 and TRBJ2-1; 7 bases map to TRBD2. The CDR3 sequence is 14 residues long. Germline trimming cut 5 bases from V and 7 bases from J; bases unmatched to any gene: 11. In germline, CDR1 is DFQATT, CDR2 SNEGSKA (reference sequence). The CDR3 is CSAPQRDGGNEQFF. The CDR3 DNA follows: TGCAGTGCTCCTCAGCGGGACGGGGGTAATGAGCAGTTCTTC.

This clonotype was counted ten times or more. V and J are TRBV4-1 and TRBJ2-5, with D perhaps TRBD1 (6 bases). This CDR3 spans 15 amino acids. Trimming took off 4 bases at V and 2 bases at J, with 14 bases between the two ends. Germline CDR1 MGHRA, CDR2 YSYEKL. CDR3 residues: CASSLHGTSQETQYF. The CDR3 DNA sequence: TGCGCCAGCAGCCTGCACGGGACATCGCAAGAGACCCAGTACTTC.

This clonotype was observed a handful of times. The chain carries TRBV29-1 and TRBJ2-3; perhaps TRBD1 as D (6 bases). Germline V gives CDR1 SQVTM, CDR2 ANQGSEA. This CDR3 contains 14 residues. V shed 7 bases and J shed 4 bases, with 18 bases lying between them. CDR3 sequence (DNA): TGCAGCGGGTCGCCTCAGGGGAGACCAGATACGCAGTATTTT. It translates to CSGSPQGRPDTQYF.

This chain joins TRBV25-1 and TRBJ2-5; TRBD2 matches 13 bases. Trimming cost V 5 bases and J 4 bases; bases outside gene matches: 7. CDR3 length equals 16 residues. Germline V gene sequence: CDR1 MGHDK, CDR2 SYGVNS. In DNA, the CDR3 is TGTGCCAGCAGTCCAAGGACTAGCGGGAGAAGAGAGACCCAGTACTTC. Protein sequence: CASSPRTSGRRETQYF.

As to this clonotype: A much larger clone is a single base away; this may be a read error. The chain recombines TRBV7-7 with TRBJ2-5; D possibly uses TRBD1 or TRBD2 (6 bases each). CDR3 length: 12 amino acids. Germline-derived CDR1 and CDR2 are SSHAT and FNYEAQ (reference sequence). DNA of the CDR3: TGTGCTAGCAGCTGTGAGGGGGGGACCCAGTACTTC. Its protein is CASSCEGGTQYF. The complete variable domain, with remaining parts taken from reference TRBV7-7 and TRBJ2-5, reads GAGVSQSPRYKVTKRGQDVTLRCDPISSHATLYWYQQALGQGPEFLTYFNYEAQPDKSGLPSDRFSAERPEGSISTLTIQRTEQRDSAMYRCASSCEGGTQYFGPGTRLLVL.

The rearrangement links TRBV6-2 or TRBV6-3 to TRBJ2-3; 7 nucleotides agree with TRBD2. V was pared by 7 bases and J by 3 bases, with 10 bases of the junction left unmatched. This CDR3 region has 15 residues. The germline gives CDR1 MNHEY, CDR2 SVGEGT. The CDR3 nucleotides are TGTGCCAGCACCCGGACCGGGGGGTCAACAGATACGCAGTATTTT. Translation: CASTRTGGSTDTQYF.

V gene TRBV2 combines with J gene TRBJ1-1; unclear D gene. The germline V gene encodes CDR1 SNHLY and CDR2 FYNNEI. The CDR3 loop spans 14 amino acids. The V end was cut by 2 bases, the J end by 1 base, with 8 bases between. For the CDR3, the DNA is TGTGCCAGCAGTGAACTGGGTTGGAACACTGAAGCTTTCTTT. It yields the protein CASSELGWNTEAFF. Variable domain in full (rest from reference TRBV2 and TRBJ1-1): EPEVTQTPSHQVTQMGQEVILRCVPISNHLYFYWYRQILGQKVEFLVSFYNNEISEKSEIFDDQFSVERPDGSNFTLKIRSTKLEDSAMYFCASSELGWNTEAFFGQGTRLTVV.

DNA for the CDR3: TGTGCCAGCAGCCTAGGGCAGGGCACCTACAATGAGCAGTTCTTC. Protein: CASSLGQGTYNEQFF. The chain has TRBV3-1 and TRBJ2-1; D may be TRBD1 (5 bases). V dropped 4 bases and J dropped 2 bases, with 12 bases sitting between them. CDR1 and CDR2 (germline): LGHDT, YNNKEL (reference sequence). This CDR3 is 15 amino acids long.

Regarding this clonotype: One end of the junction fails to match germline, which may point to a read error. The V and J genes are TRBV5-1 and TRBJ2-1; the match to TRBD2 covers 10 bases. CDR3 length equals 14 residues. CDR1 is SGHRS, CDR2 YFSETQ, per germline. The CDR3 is CASSKREGYNEQCF. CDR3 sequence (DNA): TGCGCCAGCAGCAAGCGGGAGGGATACAATGAGCAGTGCTTC. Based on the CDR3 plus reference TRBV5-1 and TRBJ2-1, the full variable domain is KAGVTQTPRYLIKTRGQQVTLSCSPISGHRSVSWYQQTPGQGLQFLFEYFSETQRNKGNFPGRFSGRQFSNSRSEMNVSTLELGDSALYLCASSKREGYNEQCFGPGTRLTVL.

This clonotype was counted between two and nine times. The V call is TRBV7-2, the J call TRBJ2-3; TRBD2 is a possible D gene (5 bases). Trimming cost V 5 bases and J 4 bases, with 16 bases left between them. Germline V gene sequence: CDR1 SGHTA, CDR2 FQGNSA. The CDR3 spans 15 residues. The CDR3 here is CASSPLTTPADTQYF. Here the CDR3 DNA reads TGTGCCAGCAGCCCCTTGACTACGCCGGCAGATACGCAGTATTTT.

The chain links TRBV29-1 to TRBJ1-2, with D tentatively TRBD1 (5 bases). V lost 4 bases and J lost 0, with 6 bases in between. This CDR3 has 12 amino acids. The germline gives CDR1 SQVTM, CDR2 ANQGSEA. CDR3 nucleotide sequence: TGCAGCGTTGCGGACACTAACTATGGCTACACCTTC. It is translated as CSVADTNYGYTF.

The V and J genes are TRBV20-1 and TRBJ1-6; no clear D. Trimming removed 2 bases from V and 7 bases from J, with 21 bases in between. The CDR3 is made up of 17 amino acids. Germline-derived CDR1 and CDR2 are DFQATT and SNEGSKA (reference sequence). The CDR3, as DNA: TGCAGTGCTAGAAATTTGTTGCGGGTTAGAAGGAATTCACCCCTCCACTTT. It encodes CSARNLLRVRRNSPLHF.

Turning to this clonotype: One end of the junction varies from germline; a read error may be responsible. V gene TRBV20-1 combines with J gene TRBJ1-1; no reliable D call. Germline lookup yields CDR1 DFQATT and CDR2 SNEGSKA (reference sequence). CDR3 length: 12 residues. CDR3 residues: CSAIDLFSEACF. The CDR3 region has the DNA TGCAGTGCTATAGACTTGTTTTCGGAAGCTTGCTTT.

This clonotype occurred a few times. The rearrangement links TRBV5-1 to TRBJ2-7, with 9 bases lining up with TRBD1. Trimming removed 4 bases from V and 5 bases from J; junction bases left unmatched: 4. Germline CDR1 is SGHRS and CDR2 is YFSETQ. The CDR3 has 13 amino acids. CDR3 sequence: CASSGTGSHEQYF. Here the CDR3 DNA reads TGCGCCAGCAGCGGGACAGGGTCCCACGAGCAGTACTTC.

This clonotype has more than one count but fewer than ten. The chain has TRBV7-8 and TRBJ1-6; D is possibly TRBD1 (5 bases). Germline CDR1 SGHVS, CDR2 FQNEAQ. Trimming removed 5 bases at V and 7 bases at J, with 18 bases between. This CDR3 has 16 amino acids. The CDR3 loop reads CASSRTRGLINSPLHF. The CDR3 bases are TGTGCCAGCAGCCGAACCCGGGGACTGATCAATTCACCCCTCCACTTT.

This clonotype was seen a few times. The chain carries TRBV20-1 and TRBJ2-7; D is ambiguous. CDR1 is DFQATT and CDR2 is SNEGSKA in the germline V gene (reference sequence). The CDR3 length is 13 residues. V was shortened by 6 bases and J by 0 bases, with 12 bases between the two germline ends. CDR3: CSAPARGSYEQYF. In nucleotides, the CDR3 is TGCAGTGCCCCGGCTAGAGGCTCCTACGAGCAGTACTTC.

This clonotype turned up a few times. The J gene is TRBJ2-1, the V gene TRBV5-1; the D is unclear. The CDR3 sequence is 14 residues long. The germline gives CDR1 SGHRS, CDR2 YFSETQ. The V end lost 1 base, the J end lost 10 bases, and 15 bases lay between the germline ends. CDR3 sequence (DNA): TGCGCCAGCAGCTTGTCGGCCCCGCCGGTGGAGCAGTTCTTC. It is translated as CASSLSAPPVEQFF.

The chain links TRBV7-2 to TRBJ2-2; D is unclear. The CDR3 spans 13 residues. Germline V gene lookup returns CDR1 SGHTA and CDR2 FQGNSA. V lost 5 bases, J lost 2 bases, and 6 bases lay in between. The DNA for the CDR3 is TGTGCCAGCAGCACCGCAAACACCGGGGAGCTGTTTTTT. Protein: CASSTANTGELFF.

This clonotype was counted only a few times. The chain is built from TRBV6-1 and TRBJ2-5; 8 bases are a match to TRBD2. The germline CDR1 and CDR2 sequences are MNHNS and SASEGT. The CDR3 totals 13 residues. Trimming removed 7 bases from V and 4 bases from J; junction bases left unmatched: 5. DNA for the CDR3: TGTGCCAGCATATTAGGACTAGCAGAGACCCAGTACTTC. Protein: CASILGLAETQYF.

This CDR3 is CASSPGAEGETQYF. DNA of the CDR3: TGCGCCAGCAGCCCCGGAGCGGAGGGGGAGACCCAGTACTTC. V and J are TRBV5-1 and TRBJ2-5, with a tentative D call TRBD2 (6 bases). The CDR3 has 14 residues. Germline CDR1 and CDR2: SGHRS and YFSETQ. V lost 4 bases and J 5 bases, leaving 15 bases between the germline ends.

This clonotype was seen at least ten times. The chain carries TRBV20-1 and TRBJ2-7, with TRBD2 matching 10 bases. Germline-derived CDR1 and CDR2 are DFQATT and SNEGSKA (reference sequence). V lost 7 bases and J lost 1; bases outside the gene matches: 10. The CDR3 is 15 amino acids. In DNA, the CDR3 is TGCAGTGGGTTTCCCGGGACTAGCGCTTCCTACGAGCAGTACTTC. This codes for CSGFPGTSASYEQYF.

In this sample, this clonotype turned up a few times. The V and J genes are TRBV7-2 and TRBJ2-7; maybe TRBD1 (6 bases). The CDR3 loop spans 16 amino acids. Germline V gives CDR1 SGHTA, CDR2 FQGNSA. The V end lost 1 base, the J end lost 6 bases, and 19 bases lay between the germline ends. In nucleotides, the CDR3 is TGTGCCAGCAGCTTAGGTCGCAGGGGAATTGGTGGCGAGCAGTACTTC. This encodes CASSLGRRGIGGEQYF.

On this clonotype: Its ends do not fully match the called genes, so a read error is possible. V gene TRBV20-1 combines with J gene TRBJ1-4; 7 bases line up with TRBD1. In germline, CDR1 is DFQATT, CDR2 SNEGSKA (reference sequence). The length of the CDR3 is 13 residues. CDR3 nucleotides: TGCAGTGCCCTGACAGGGTCTAATGAAAAACTGGTTTTT. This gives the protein CSALTGSNEKLVF.

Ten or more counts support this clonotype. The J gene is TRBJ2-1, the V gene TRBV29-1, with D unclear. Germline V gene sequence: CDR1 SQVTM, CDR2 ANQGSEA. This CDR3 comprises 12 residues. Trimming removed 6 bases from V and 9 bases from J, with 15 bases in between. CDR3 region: CSVDPNSSEQFF. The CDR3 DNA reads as TGCAGCGTGGACCCCAATTCATCTGAGCAGTTCTTC.